One sample yielded the 28 T cell receptor beta chains listed below, sequenced in a study of T cells after yellow fever vaccination. TCRdb re-derived calls from the 5' RACE reads in MiXCR, one entry per CDR3 protein. The profile shows more than 350,000 distinct CDR3 sequences, roughly 11% of them singletons. This material consisted of PBMCs, taken on the day of the first yellow fever vaccination. The source of these receptors is a man aged 18 to 35 who received the YFV17D yellow fever vaccine.

This clonotype was detected only a few times. V usage is TRBV5-1 and J usage is TRBJ1-1, with D uncertain. V was clipped by 4 bases and J by 1 base, with 11 bases between them. Germline assignment: CDR1 SGHRS and CDR2 YFSETQ. The CDR3 is made up of 14 amino acids. The CDR3 bases are TGCGCCAGCAGCCGTCTCCCTGGGAACACTGAAGCTTTCTTT. It translates to CASSRLPGNTEAFF.

This chain links TRBV19 with TRBJ1-5; D gene uncertain. CDR3 length: 14 residues. Germline V gives CDR1 LNHDA, CDR2 SQIVND (reference sequence). The V end lost 4 bases, the J end lost 0 bases, and 7 bases lay between the germline ends. CDR3 region: CASSSRDSNQPQHF. The CDR3 DNA reads TGTGCCAGTAGTAGCCGGGATAGCAATCAGCCCCAGCATTTT.

The V gene is TRBV7-9, the J gene TRBJ1-1; 10 nucleotides line up with TRBD1. V lost 5 bases and J lost 4; bases outside the gene matches: 4. CDR3 length: 14 residues. Germline lookup yields CDR1 SEHNR and CDR2 FQNEAQ (reference sequence). The CDR3: CASSRTGGFTEAFF. DNA of the CDR3: TGTGCCAGCAGCCGGACAGGGGGATTCACTGAAGCTTTCTTT.

In this sample, this clonotype turned up a few times. This chain connects TRBV6-1 to TRBJ1-2; no clear D gene. Deletions cut 2 bases from V and 2 bases from J, with 9 bases between. This CDR3 spans 14 amino acids. Germline assignment: CDR1 MNHNS and CDR2 SASEGT. The CDR3 loop is CASSENSPNYGYTF. CDR3 bases: TGTGCCAGCAGTGAAAACAGCCCGAACTATGGCTACACCTTC.

This clonotype was observed a few times. V gene TRBV7-9 combines with J gene TRBJ2-1, with 7 bases fitting TRBD1. The germline CDR1 and CDR2 sequences are SEHNR and FQNEAQ (reference sequence). The CDR3 is 13 residues long. V shed 5 bases, J shed 10 bases, and the junction held 8 bases outside the gene matches. CDR3 protein: CASSVQQGNEQFF. Written as DNA, the CDR3 is TGTGCCAGCAGCGTGCAACAGGGGAACGAGCAGTTCTTC.

The V call is TRBV7-2, the J call TRBJ2-2, with 7 bases that match TRBD2. Trimming removed 5 bases from V and 2 bases from J; junction bases left unmatched: 5. CDR1 is SGHTA, CDR2 FQGNSA, per germline. The CDR3 runs to 15 residues. The CDR3 protein is CASSHRDYNTGELFF. As DNA, the CDR3 is TGTGCCAGCAGCCACCGGGACTACAACACCGGGGAGCTGTTTTTT.

The rearrangement joins TRBV28 to TRBJ2-3; TRBD2 aligns across 8 bases. The junction had 7 bases not matched to a gene; V was cut back by 6 bases and J by 2 bases. The CDR3 totals 15 residues. Per the germline V gene, CDR1 is MDHEN and CDR2 is SYDVKM. DNA for the CDR3: TGTGCCAGCAGAGAAGCGGGGGTGAACACAGATACGCAGTATTTT. It specifies CASREAGVNTDTQYF.

There are a few counts of this clonotype. The rearrangement links TRBV20-1 to TRBJ2-7; D tentatively reads TRBD1 or TRBD2 (6 bases each). The CDR3 covers 14 residues. CDR1 and CDR2 (germline): DFQATT, SNEGSKA (reference sequence). The V gene lost 3 bases and the J gene lost 2 bases, with 14 bases spanning the gap. DNA for the CDR3: TGCAGTGCTAGGCCCTACGGGGGCGCCTACGAGCAGTACTTC. It encodes CSARPYGGAYEQYF.

V gene TRBV6-5 combines with J gene TRBJ2-7; 9 nucleotides agree with TRBD1. The V gene end was trimmed by 5 bases and the J gene end by 6 bases; junction bases not matched to a gene: 5. The CDR3 length is 13 residues. Germline V gene lookup returns CDR1 MNHEY and CDR2 SVGAGI. CDR3 coding DNA: TGTGCCAGCAGTCCACGGACAGGGGTCGAGCAGTACGTC. It is translated as CASSPRTGVEQYV.

This clonotype was recorded at least ten times. The chain links TRBV12-3 or TRBV12-4 to TRBJ2-3; 9 bases match TRBD1. With V trimmed by 1 base and J by 2 bases, 1 base remained unmatched. The CDR3 is made up of 15 amino acids. The CDR3: CASSLDRGHTDTQYF. CDR3 nucleotide sequence: TGTGCCAGCAGTTTAGACAGGGGGCACACAGATACGCAGTATTTT.

This clonotype was picked up many times. The CDR3 nucleotides are TGTGCCAGCAGCCAAGGACAGGGGCCACCCCTCCACTTT. This codes for CASSQGQGPPLHF. The V gene is TRBV7-8, the J gene TRBJ1-6; 9 bases line up with TRBD1. This CDR3 comprises 13 residues. In germline, CDR1 is SGHVS, CDR2 FQNEAQ. After removal of 5 bases from V and 11 bases from J, the junction contained 4 bases not matched to a gene. The full variable domain, completed using reference TRBV7-8 and TRBJ1-6, is GAGVSQSPRYKVAKRGQDVALRCDPISGHVSLFWYQQALGQGPEFLTYFQNEAQLDKSGLPSDRFFAERPEGSVSTLKIQRTQQEDSAVYLCASSQGQGPPLHFGNGTRLTVT.

The chain is built from TRBV7-9 and TRBJ1-2, with a tentative D call TRBD1 (5 bases). The CDR3 extends over 15 amino acids. CDR1 is SEHNR and CDR2 is FQNEAQ in the germline V gene (reference sequence). V dropped 3 bases and J dropped 8 bases, with 19 bases sitting between them. The CDR3: CASSLGGPPLSGYTF. The CDR3 DNA is TGTGCCAGCAGCTTGGGGGGACCGCCCCTATCAGGCTACACCTTC. Based on the CDR3 plus reference TRBV7-9 and TRBJ1-2, the full variable domain is DTGVSQNPRHKITKRGQNVTFRCDPISEHNRLYWYRQTLGQGPEFLTYFQNEAQLEKSRLLSDRFSAERPKGSFSTLEIQRTEQGDSAMYLCASSLGGPPLSGYTFGSGTRLTVV.

The CDR3 DNA sequence: TGCGCCAGCAGCCTCACAGGGTATAATGAAAAACTGTTTTTT. Its protein is CASSLTGYNEKLFF. The rearrangement joins TRBV4-1 to TRBJ1-4; a weak D match, TRBD1 (6 bases). Germline CDR1 is MGHRA and CDR2 is YSYEKL. V was cut by 4 bases and J by 4 bases, with 10 bases left in between. CDR3 length equals 14 residues.

The rearrangement joins TRBV4-3 to TRBJ2-3, with 11 bases identical to TRBD2. CDR1 LGHNA and CDR2 YSLEER come from the germline V gene. The CDR3 runs 18 residues. The V gene end was trimmed by 0 bases and the J gene end by 1 base; junction bases not matched to a gene: 6. The CDR3 region is CASSQDPPSGGRTDTQYF. CDR3 coding DNA: TGCGCCAGCAGCCAAGATCCCCCTAGCGGGGGGCGCACAGATACGCAGTATTTT.

This chain connects TRBV5-5 to TRBJ1-5; D possibly corresponds to TRBD1 (5 bases). The CDR3 runs to 13 residues. CDR1 and CDR2 from the germline V gene are SGHKS and YYEKEE (reference sequence). Trimming cost V 4 bases and J 5 bases, with 10 bases left between them. The CDR3 protein is CASSQQEYQPQHF. CDR3 DNA: TGTGCCAGCAGCCAACAGGAGTATCAGCCCCAGCATTTT. The entire variable domain, with the rest obtained from reference TRBV5-5 and TRBJ1-5, is as follows: DAGVTQSPTHLIKTRGQQVTLRCSPISGHKSVSWYQQVLGQGPQFIFQYYEKEERGRGNFPDRFSARQFPNYSSELNVNALLLGDSALYLCASSQQEYQPQHFGDGTRLSIL.

This clonotype was counted once. This chain joins TRBV5-4 and TRBJ2-6; weak D call: TRBD1 (5 bases). The CDR3 has 16 residues. Germline CDR1 is SGHNT and CDR2 is YYREEE (reference sequence). The ends were cut back, 4 bases at V and 0 bases at J, with 11 bases in the middle. As DNA, the CDR3 is TGTGCCAGCAGCCCGGACACGGCCTCTGGGGCCAACGTCCTGACTTTC. Its protein product is CASSPDTASGANVLTF.

The chain has TRBV20-1 and TRBJ2-2, with no clear D. Germline V gene sequence: CDR1 DFQATT, CDR2 SNEGSKA (reference sequence). V lost 3 bases, J lost 4 bases, and 15 bases lay in between. The CDR3 covers 15 residues. The CDR3 DNA is TGCAGTGCTAGTATACTACTAACTCGCACCGGGGAGCTGTTTTTT. It is translated as CSASILLTRTGELFF.

The chain uses TRBV24-1 and TRBJ2-7; D tentatively fits TRBD1 or TRBD2 (6 bases each). The CDR3 covers 16 residues. V lost 7 bases, J lost 5 bases, and 23 bases lay in between. Looked up from germline, CDR1 is KGHDR and CDR2 is SFDVKD. The CDR3 loop reads CATRTSRGLPKDEQYV. CDR3 bases: TGTGCCACCAGGACAAGTCGGGGGCTGCCAAAGGACGAGCAGTACGTC.

This clonotype was seen only a few times. The chain couples TRBV7-9 to TRBJ1-5; D is ambiguous. V lost 3 bases to trimming and J lost 6 bases, with 12 bases between them. The CDR3 has 14 residues. Germline-derived CDR1 and CDR2 are SEHNR and FQNEAQ (reference sequence). The CDR3: CASSFSGNSQPQHF. The CDR3 region has the DNA TGTGCCAGCAGCTTTTCCGGAAATAGTCAGCCCCAGCATTTT.

This clonotype was seen ten or more times. The chain has TRBV29-1 and TRBJ2-1; 12 bases match TRBD2. Germline V gene sequence: CDR1 SQVTM, CDR2 ANQGSEA. The CDR3 is made up of 18 amino acids. V lost 6 bases and J lost 5; bases outside the gene matches: 17. DNA for the CDR3: TGCAGCGTCCTAGGACTAGCGGGGACCCGGGGGGGCCACAATGAGCAGTTCTTC. Its protein is CSVLGLAGTRGGHNEQFF.

The J gene is TRBJ2-3, the V gene TRBV7-9; possibly TRBD2 for D (6 bases). Per the germline V gene, CDR1 is SEHNR and CDR2 is FQNEAQ (reference sequence). Between the trimmed V and J ends, which lost 8 bases and 0 bases, there was a span of 18 bases. The CDR3 has 16 residues. This CDR3 reads CASRKDAGLSTDTQYF. The CDR3 DNA sequence: TGTGCCAGCCGGAAAGACGCGGGGCTCAGCACAGATACGCAGTATTTT.

V usage is TRBV19 and J usage is TRBJ1-1; 8 bases match TRBD1. The J segment lost 1 base and the V segment lost 4 bases, leaving 8 bases of the junction unmatched. Germline CDR1 and CDR2: LNHDA and SQIVND (reference sequence). The CDR3 has 16 residues. The CDR3 DNA follows: TGTGCCAGTAGTACGCGAGCCAGGGGGCCGAACACTGAAGCTTTCTTT. It specifies CASSTRARGPNTEAFF.

The V call is TRBV20-1, the J call TRBJ2-5; TRBD1 aligns across 8 bases. V dropped 6 bases and J dropped 4; count of bases not matched to a gene: 10. Germline CDR1 and CDR2: DFQATT and SNEGSKA (reference sequence). This CDR3 has 14 amino acids. The CDR3 reads CSASDRGLRETQYF. The CDR3 nucleotides read TGCAGTGCCTCCGACAGGGGCCTCCGAGAGACCCAGTACTTC.

This clonotype turned up a few times. V and J are TRBV20-1 and TRBJ2-1; tentatively, D is TRBD1 or TRBD2 (5 bases each). Trimming removed 2 bases at V and 7 bases at J, with 21 bases between. Germline values: CDR1 DFQATT, CDR2 SNEGSKA (reference sequence). This CDR3 is built from 16 residues. The CDR3 protein is CSARKWDPRLGNEQFF. DNA of the CDR3: TGCAGTGCTAGAAAGTGGGACCCTCGGCTCGGGAATGAGCAGTTCTTC.

In its sample, this clonotype was seen a few times. The genes are TRBV2 and TRBJ2-7; D possibly corresponds to TRBD2 (6 bases). Germline assignment: CDR1 SNHLY and CDR2 FYNNEI. The V and J ends lost 9 bases and 7 bases respectively, with 16 bases between them. There are 12 residues in the CDR3. The CDR3 loop is CARSREIGEQYF. In DNA, the CDR3 is TGTGCCAGGAGCCGGGAGATTGGGGAGCAGTACTTC.

The chain employs TRBV19 and TRBJ1-2; D is undetermined. The V gene lost 3 bases and the J gene lost 4 bases, with 9 bases spanning the gap. Per the germline V gene, CDR1 is LNHDA and CDR2 is SQIVND (reference sequence). This CDR3 contains 13 residues. The CDR3 DNA follows: TGTGCCAGTAGTATGAGCAGTGCCTATGGCTACACCTTC. Its protein is CASSMSSAYGYTF.

A few counts support this clonotype. CDR3 sequence (DNA): TGTGCCAGCACCCGAGGGACAGATACGCAGTATTTT. This sequence encodes CASTRGTDTQYF. The chain couples TRBV12-3 or TRBV12-4 to TRBJ2-3; D is perhaps TRBD2 (5 bases). The CDR3 runs to 12 residues. V was trimmed by 7 bases and J by 3 bases, leaving 8 bases between them.

This clonotype turned up a few times. This sequence joins TRBV4-1 and TRBJ1-4; D might be TRBD1 (5 bases). The CDR3 loop spans 15 amino acids. From germline, CDR1 is MGHRA and CDR2 YSYEKL. V was pared by 4 bases and J by 7 bases, with 16 bases between. The CDR3 DNA reads TGCGCCAGCAGCCCTGCCAGGGTTCGAGGTGAAAAACTGTTTTTT. This sequence encodes CASSPARVRGEKLFF.